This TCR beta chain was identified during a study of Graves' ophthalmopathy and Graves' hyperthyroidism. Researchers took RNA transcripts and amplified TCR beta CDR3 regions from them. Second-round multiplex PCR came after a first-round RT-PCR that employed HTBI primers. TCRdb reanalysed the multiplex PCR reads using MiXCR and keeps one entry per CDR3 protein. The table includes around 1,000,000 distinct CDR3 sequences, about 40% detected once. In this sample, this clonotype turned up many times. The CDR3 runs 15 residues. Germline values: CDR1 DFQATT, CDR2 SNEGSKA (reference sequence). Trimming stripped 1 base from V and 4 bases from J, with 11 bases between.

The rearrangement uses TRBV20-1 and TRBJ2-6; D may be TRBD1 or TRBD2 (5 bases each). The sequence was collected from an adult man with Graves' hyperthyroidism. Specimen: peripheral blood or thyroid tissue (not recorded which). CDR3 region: CSARVRDAGANVLTF. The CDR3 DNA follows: TGCAGTGCTAGAGTGAGGGACGCGGGGGCCAACGTCCTGACTTTC.